A selection of T cell receptor beta chains follows, all from one sample in a study of blood T cell repertoires in COVID-19. TCRdb keeps only in-frame clones here, not all; method: immunoSEQ multiplex PCR. The sample includes 300,000 to 350,000 clones, around 90% of them seen just once. Sequencing was carried out using peripheral blood. Receptor source: a young man with COVID-19, enrolled during active disease. CDR3s include the opening cysteine and the closing phenylalanine or tryptophan. The D gene is left open where the match is weak. Clone sizes are given selectively: once, few, many, or a class where the clone is expanded.

TRBJ2-5 once TRBV5-4 NA TGTGCCAGCAGACCCGGGACACTGAAAGAGACCCAGTACTTC CASRPGTLKETQYF
TRBJ1-1 NA TRBV11-2 NA TGTGCCAGCAGCTCCACAGGAGAGGACACTGAAGCTTTCTTT CASSSTGEDTEAFF
TRBJ2-7 NA TRBV5-1 TRBD1 TGCGCCAGCAGCTTGGCCGGGCAGGGGGCCTACGAGCAGTACTTC CASSLAGQGAYEQYF
TRBJ2-2 NA TRBV7-3 NA TGTGCCAGCAGCTTCAGGGTAAGGGGCACCGGGGAGCTGTTTTTT CASSFRVRGTGELFF
TRBJ2-1 NA TRBV6-2/TRBV6-3 TRBD2 TGTGCCAGCAGTTACCCCCTGGCTAGCGGGGGACCCAATGAGCAGTTCTTC CASSYPLASGGPNEQFF
TRBJ2-7 NA TRBV7-2 TRBD1 TGTGCCAGCAGCTTTAATTTACAGGGGGCCCTTATGAACCACTACGAGCAGTACTTC CASSFNLQGALMNHYEQYF
TRBJ2-5 NA TRBV4-2 TRBD2 TGTGCCAGCAGCCAAGATAGGGGACTAGCGGGAGGAGGTCGGGAGACCCAGTACTTC CASSQDRGLAGGGRETQYF
TRBJ2-2 NA TRBV27 NA TGTGCCAGCAGTTTACCGTCGAACACCGGGGAGCTGTTTTTT CASSLPSNTGELFF
TRBJ2-1 NA TRBV5-1 TRBD2 TGCGCCAGCAGCCGTACTGGACTAGCGCCAAGCTCCTACAATGAGCAGTTCTTC CASSRTGLAPSSYNEQFF
TRBJ1-2 NA TRBV5-1 NA TGCGCCAGCAGCCAAGGACAGTCAACGAGCTACACCTTC CASSQGQSTSYTF